One sample yielded the 3 T cell receptor beta chains listed below, sequenced in a study of cytomegalovirus exposure and HLA in healthy donors. Assay used: immunoSEQ multiplex PCR; TCRdb lists only in-frame clones, some missing. The sample has some 150,000 clones, roughly 88% seen once. Sequenced input: PBMCs. The receptors derive from a woman under 30 in good health and CMV-seropositive.

The genes are TRBV9 and TRBJ2-2, with 7 bases aligning to TRBD2. Germline V gene sequence: CDR1 SGDLS, CDR2 YYNGEE. The CDR3 spans 22 residues. The V and J ends lost 0 bases and 7 bases, in that order; junction bases with no gene match: 27. Here the CDR3 reads CASSVAVRIGSRGGPEGGELFF. CDR3 DNA sequence: TGTGCCAGCAGCGTAGCAGTCCGGATTGGTAGCCGCGGGGGTCCTGAGGGCGGGGAGCTGTTTTTT.

The V and J genes are TRBV5-4 and TRBJ1-6; 7 bases agree with TRBD1. With V trimmed by 4 bases and J by 3 bases, 1 base remained unmatched. CDR1 is SGHNT and CDR2 is YYREEE in the germline V gene (reference sequence). The CDR3 is 14 amino acids. DNA for the CDR3: TGTGCCAGCAGCGCAGGGGGCTATAATTCACCCCTCCACTTT. It specifies CASSAGGYNSPLHF. The whole variable domain, remainder taken from reference TRBV5-4 and TRBJ1-6, is ETGVTQSPTHLIKTRGQQVTLRCSSQSGHNTVSWYQQALGQGPQFIFQYYREEENGRGNFPPRFSGLQFPNYSSELNVNALELDDSALYLCASSAGGYNSPLHFGNGTRLTVT.

The chain joins TRBV5-6 to TRBJ2-2; D gene ambiguous. Trimming stripped 4 bases from V and 6 bases from J, with 16 bases between. In germline, CDR1 is SGHDT, CDR2 YYEEEE. This CDR3 spans 15 amino acids. The CDR3 reads CASSNRPFVAGELFF. The CDR3 DNA sequence: TGTGCCAGCAGCAATCGCCCGTTTGTAGCCGGGGAGCTGTTTTTT.